The 27 T cell receptor beta chains given below trace back to one sample, sequenced in a study of shared clonotypes between healthy human individuals. Naive CD8 populations comprised CD45RO-negative cells positively selected for CCR7, excluding terminally differentiated effector memory CD45RA+ cells. Clones were read by immunoSEQ multiplex PCR, and TCRdb kept only the in-frame ones, dropping some. This sample has around 1,900,000 clones, with 85% to 95% found just once. The sample was naive CD8+ T cells from PBMCs. The receptors here all came from a man between 18 and 29 years old in good health. Some clones in this sample may be carry-over from other donors' samples.

Worth noting for this clone: This specimen includes other DNA sequences encoding the same CDR3. The CDR3 DNA sequence: TGTGCCAGCAGCGTAGGAGGGGCTGAAGCTTTCTTT. Translated: CASSVGGAEAFF. J is TRBJ1-1 and V is TRBV9; maybe TRBD1 (5 bases). There are 12 residues in the CDR3. The V gene's germline CDR1 is SGDLS and CDR2 YYNGEE. V lost 0 bases and J lost 6, with 6 bases in between.

This sequence joins TRBV6-5 and TRBJ2-3; either TRBD1 or TRBD2 may fit D (5 bases each). This CDR3 comprises 16 residues. Trimming left V 0 bases short and J 2 bases short, with 12 bases between. Germline assignment: CDR1 MNHEY and CDR2 SVGAGI. CDR3 residues: CASSYSGTDLTDTQYF. CDR3 in DNA: TGTGCCAGCAGTTACTCGGGGACGGACCTCACAGATACGCAGTATTTT.

A note on this clone: Other DNA variants within this sample encode the same CDR3. V gene TRBV28 combines with J gene TRBJ2-3, with D possibly matching TRBD2 (5 bases). The CDR3 totals 12 residues. Germline V CDR1 and CDR2: MDHEN, SYDVKM. V was trimmed by 4 bases and J by 6 bases, leaving 8 bases between them. CDR3 coding DNA: TGTGCCAGCAGTTCCATAGCGGATACGCAGTATTTT. Translating gives CASSSIADTQYF.

This chain uses TRBV6-5 with TRBJ2-2; tentative D call: TRBD2 (6 bases). The CDR3 length is 13 residues. Between the trimmed V and J ends, which lost 8 bases and 0 bases, there was a span of 7 bases. In germline, CDR1 is MNHEY, CDR2 SVGAGI. CDR3 loop: CASAGPNTGELFF. CDR3 DNA sequence: TGTGCCAGCGCGGGACCGAACACCGGGGAGCTGTTTTTT.

The rearrangement joins TRBV25-1 to TRBJ2-1, with D possibly being TRBD2 (6 bases). With 5 bases removed from V and 6 bases from J, the gap between germline ends came to 11 bases. The V gene's germline CDR1 is MGHDK and CDR2 SYGVNS. This CDR3 comprises 13 residues. As DNA, the CDR3 is TGTGCCAGCAGTATGGGAGGCTTCAATGAGCAGTTCTTC. This gives the protein CASSMGGFNEQFF.

This chain joins TRBV7-9 and TRBJ1-2, with TRBD1 matching 7 bases. CDR3 length: 16 amino acids. The V segment lost 1 base and the J segment 5 bases; nucleotides outside the gene matches: 10. Looked up from germline, CDR1 is SEHNR and CDR2 is FQNEAQ (reference sequence). The CDR3 DNA sequence: TGTGCCAGCAGCTTAGGGGACAGCAACTTTGGGTATGGCTACACCTTC. Encoded protein: CASSLGDSNFGYGYTF.

Here the CDR3 DNA reads TGTGCCAGCAGCATCAACTCCGGAGCTAGCACAGATACGCAGTATTTT. This sequence encodes CASSINSGASTDTQYF. The J gene is TRBJ2-3, the V gene TRBV7-9, with D unclear. V was trimmed by 5 bases and J by 0 bases, leaving 15 bases between them. The length of the CDR3 is 16 residues. Germline V gives CDR1 SEHNR, CDR2 FQNEAQ (reference sequence).

This chain's CDR3 is CASSPNAAGRKPYEQYF. DNA for the CDR3: TGTGCCAGCAGCCCTAATGCCGCGGGAAGGAAACCCTACGAGCAGTACTTC. This chain links TRBV27 with TRBJ2-7; maybe TRBD2 (6 bases). The length of the CDR3 is 17 residues. Germline V gives CDR1 MNHEY, CDR2 SMNVEV (reference sequence). The V gene lost 6 bases and the J gene lost 2 bases, with 23 bases spanning the gap.

V gene TRBV10-3 combines with J gene TRBJ2-1, with 11 bases fitting TRBD2. Germline loops: CDR1 ENHRY, CDR2 SYGVKD. V shed 6 bases, J shed 4 bases, and the junction held 11 bases outside the gene matches. The CDR3 length is 17 residues. The CDR3 protein is CAIRDPGTSGDYNEQFF. The CDR3 bases are TGTGCCATCAGAGACCCCGGGACTAGCGGAGATTACAATGAGCAGTTCTTC.

The chain links TRBV11-2 to TRBJ2-1; 7 bases line up with TRBD1. The length of the CDR3 is 15 residues. V shed 2 bases and J 3 bases; nucleotides not matched to a gene: 4. CDR1 SGHAT and CDR2 FQNNGV come from the germline V gene. In DNA, the CDR3 is TGTGCCAGCAGCTTATATGACAGGGACTACAATGAGCAGTTCTTC. It is translated as CASSLYDRDYNEQFF.

This chain links TRBV7-2 with TRBJ1-2; D remains unclear. This CDR3 is built from 14 residues. The V gene lost 1 base and the J gene lost 0 bases, with 6 bases spanning the gap. Germline assignment: CDR1 SGHTA and CDR2 FQGNSA. CDR3 sequence (DNA): TGTGCCAGCAGCTTAGAACAGACTAACTATGGCTACACCTTC. It specifies CASSLEQTNYGYTF.

The chain carries TRBV11-2 and TRBJ1-1, with D hard to call. The CDR3 sequence is 14 residues long. Deletions cut 7 bases from V and 3 bases from J, with 15 bases between. Germline V gene data show CDR1 as SGHAT and CDR2 as FQNNGV. CDR3 sequence: CASTPWREDTEAFF. The CDR3 bases are TGTGCCAGCACCCCGTGGAGGGAGGACACTGAAGCTTTCTTT.

The chain joins TRBV28 to TRBJ2-1; a weak D match, TRBD2 (5 bases). Germline-derived CDR1 and CDR2 are MDHEN and SYDVKM. The CDR3 loop spans 13 amino acids. Trimming cost V 7 bases and J 5 bases, with 12 bases left between them. The CDR3 protein is CASTPGVDNEQFF. The DNA of the CDR3 is TGTGCCAGCACCCCCGGGGTAGACAATGAGCAGTTCTTC.

This chain connects TRBV7-3 to TRBJ2-1; D is possibly TRBD2 (6 bases). The V end lost 4 bases, the J end lost 2 bases, and 12 bases lay between the germline ends. The CDR3 covers 15 residues. Germline V gene lookup returns CDR1 SGHTA and CDR2 FQGTGA. The DNA for the CDR3 is TGTGCCAGCAGCTCCTTCGGCGGGGCCTACAATGAGCAGTTCTTC. Translated: CASSSFGGAYNEQFF.

This clone was seen only a few times. J is TRBJ2-2 and V is TRBV6-1; D remains ambiguous. The CDR3 is 13 amino acids. Germline CDR1 reads MNHNS; CDR2 reads SASEGT. V was shortened by 1 base and J by 4 bases, with 4 bases between the two germline ends. The chain's CDR3 is CASSEVGTGELFF. CDR3 coding DNA: TGTGCCAGCAGTGAAGTAGGCACCGGGGAGCTGTTTTTT.

The CDR3 DNA sequence: TGCGCCAGCAGCCAAGAAGGAGACAGGGGCTACGAGCAGTACTTC. Translating gives CASSQEGDRGYEQYF. J is TRBJ2-5 and V is TRBV4-1; 8 nucleotides match TRBD1. The end of the DNA aligns better with TRBJ2-7, so the J call may be wrong. Germline-derived CDR1 and CDR2 are MGHRA and YSYEKL. This CDR3 has 15 amino acids.

The chain couples TRBV7-9 to TRBJ1-1; 11 bases map to TRBD1. The CDR3 has 14 residues. With 5 bases clipped from V and 5 bases from J, the junction kept 4 bases outside the gene matches. Germline assignment: CDR1 SEHNR and CDR2 FQNEAQ (reference sequence). The CDR3 spells CASSPGQGATEAFF. CDR3 coding DNA: TGTGCCAGCAGCCCCGGACAGGGGGCGACTGAAGCTTTCTTT. Based on the CDR3 plus reference TRBV7-9 and TRBJ1-1, the full variable domain is DTGVSQNPRHKITKRGQNVTFRCDPISEHNRLYWYRQTLGQGPEFLTYFQNEAQLEKSRLLSDRFSAERPKGSFSTLEIQRTEQGDSAMYLCASSPGQGATEAFFGQGTRLTVV.

This chain joins TRBV29-1 and TRBJ2-1; 7 bases are a match to TRBD2. Germline V gives CDR1 SQVTM, CDR2 ANQGSEA. CDR3 length: 16 amino acids. The junction had 12 bases not matched to a gene; V was cut back by 3 bases and J by 4 bases. The DNA of the CDR3 is TGCAGCGTTGACGGGCTAGCGGATCGGGCATACAATGAGCAGTTCTTC. It is translated as CSVDGLADRAYNEQFF.

The V gene is TRBV7-9, the J gene TRBJ2-2; 7 positions agree with TRBD2. The V gene's germline CDR1 is SEHNR and CDR2 FQNEAQ (reference sequence). This CDR3 is 16 amino acids long. With 5 bases clipped from V and 2 bases from J, the junction kept 8 bases outside the gene matches. For the CDR3, the DNA is TGTGCCAGCAGCCGGCCGGGCGGGAGCAACACCGGGGAGCTGTTTTTT. This gives the protein CASSRPGGSNTGELFF. The full variable domain, with the rest looked up from reference TRBV7-9 and TRBJ2-2, is DTGVSQNPRHKITKRGQNVTFRCDPISEHNRLYWYRQTLGQGPEFLTYFQNEAQLEKSRLLSDRFSAERPKGSFSTLEIQRTEQGDSAMYLCASSRPGGSNTGELFFGEGSRLTVL.

The chain carries TRBV7-8 and TRBJ2-7, with a tentative D call TRBD2 (5 bases). CDR1 and CDR2 from the germline V gene are SGHVS and FQNEAQ. The V gene lost 1 base and the J gene lost 5 bases, with 12 bases spanning the gap. The CDR3 extends over 14 amino acids. CDR3 protein: CASSLVWGVHEQYF. CDR3 sequence (DNA): TGTGCCAGCAGCTTAGTGTGGGGAGTCCACGAGCAGTACTTC.

DNA for the CDR3: TGTGCCAGCAGTTTACCAGACAGGGTGAGGCAGCCCCAGCATTTT. The encoded protein is CASSLPDRVRQPQHF. This chain links TRBV28 with TRBJ1-5; 7 bases agree with TRBD1. The V gene end was trimmed by 2 bases and the J gene end by 7 bases; junction bases not matched to a gene: 8. CDR1 and CDR2 (germline): MDHEN, SYDVKM. The CDR3 has 15 residues.

The gene calls are TRBV9 and TRBJ2-5; D possibly corresponds to TRBD1 (7 bases). With 4 bases removed from V and 2 bases from J, the gap between germline ends came to 12 bases. Germline V gene data show CDR1 as SGDLS and CDR2 as YYNGEE. This CDR3 spans 14 amino acids. The CDR3 coding sequence is TGTGCCAGCAGCCAGGGGGGACAGCAAGAGACCCAGTACTTC. It encodes CASSQGGQQETQYF.

This clone was found once. The CDR3 sequence is CASSSRDRRYNEQFF. The CDR3, as DNA: TGTGCCAGCAGCTCGCGGGACAGGAGATACAATGAGCAGTTCTTC. The rearrangement links TRBV13 to TRBJ2-1; 8 nucleotides match TRBD1. The CDR3 runs 15 residues. V lost 4 bases and J lost 4; bases outside the gene matches: 6. Germline-derived CDR1 and CDR2 are PRHDT and FYEKMQ (reference sequence).

The chain couples TRBV7-9 to TRBJ1-1; maybe TRBD1 (6 bases). V gave up 2 bases and J gave up 6 bases, with 10 bases separating them. Germline values: CDR1 SEHNR, CDR2 FQNEAQ (reference sequence). The CDR3 sequence is 13 residues long. The CDR3 nucleotides are TGTGCCAGCAGCTTACCGGGACAACCTGAAGCTTTCTTT. Protein sequence: CASSLPGQPEAFF. The whole variable domain, remainder taken from reference TRBV7-9 and TRBJ1-1, is DTGVSQNPRHKITKRGQNVTFRCDPISEHNRLYWYRQTLGQGPEFLTYFQNEAQLEKSRLLSDRFSAERPKGSFSTLEIQRTEQGDSAMYLCASSLPGQPEAFFGQGTRLTVV.

The rearrangement uses TRBV27 and TRBJ1-4; unclear D gene. The germline V gene encodes CDR1 MNHEY and CDR2 SMNVEV (reference sequence). The germline V and J ends were trimmed by 2 bases and 0 bases, with 10 bases remaining between them. The CDR3 sequence is 16 residues long. The CDR3 DNA reads as TGTGCCAGCAGTTTACTGCACAGTGCAACTAATGAAAAACTGTTTTTT. It yields the protein CASSLLHSATNEKLFF.

This clone was picked up one time. The same CDR3 also results from other DNA sequences found in this sample. The V and J genes are TRBV7-9 and TRBJ2-7; the D gene is possibly TRBD1 (6 bases). Per the germline V gene, CDR1 is SEHNR and CDR2 is FQNEAQ (reference sequence). The CDR3 loop spans 12 amino acids. Trimming shortened V by 4 bases and J by 2 bases, and 6 bases separated the two germline ends. CDR3 bases: TGTGCCAGCAGCTGGACAGCCTACGAGCAGTACTTC. This sequence encodes CASSWTAYEQYF. The full variable domain, rest sourced from reference TRBV7-9 and TRBJ2-7, is DTGVSQNPRHKITKRGQNVTFRCDPISEHNRLYWYRQTLGQGPEFLTYFQNEAQLEKSRLLSDRFSAERPKGSFSTLEIQRTEQGDSAMYLCASSWTAYEQYFGPGTRLTVT.

The genes are TRBV9 and TRBJ1-2; D call uncertain. The CDR3 loop spans 16 amino acids. Germline V lookup: CDR1 SGDLS, CDR2 YYNGEE. V shed 4 bases and J shed 8 bases, with 24 bases lying between them. CDR3 protein: CASSSHPPGEGWGYTF. The CDR3 DNA reads as TGTGCCAGCAGCTCCCACCCCCCCGGAGAAGGTTGGGGCTACACCTTC.